This entry is about one T cell receptor (beta chain). The data stem from a study of HIV-infected patients and healthy controls. This CDR3 spans 15 amino acids. Germline V gene sequence: CDR1 SGHRS, CDR2 YFSETQ. V lost 2 bases to trimming and J lost 1 base, with 13 bases between them. In TCRdb, the 5' RACE reads were re-called with MiXCR into one record per CDR3 protein. This sample has some 70,000 distinct CDR3 sequences, with 15% to 20% found just once. The sample comprised CD4+ T cells from blood. The TCR originated in a human donor in good health. This rearrangement joins TRBV5-1 to TRBJ2-7; perhaps D is TRBD1 or TRBD2 (5 bases each). The CDR3 here is CASSLPGPGSYEQYF. The CDR3, as DNA: TGCGCCAGCAGCTTACCGGGACCCGGGTCCTACGAGCAGTACTTC.